This TCR beta chain was identified during a study of T-cell reconstitution after alpha-beta-depleted transplantation in children. Unique molecular identifiers were incorporated into the prepared TCRbeta library. TCRdb redid the calling of the PCR reads with MiXCR, one entry per CDR3 protein. The sample holds hundreds of thousands of distinct CDR3 sequences, 12% seen once. This clonotype was found many times. The CDR3 is 12 residues long. Trimming removed 6 bases from V and 0 bases from J, with 6 bases in between. CDR1 is MNHNY, CDR2 SVGAGI, per germline (reference sequence). This rearrangement joins TRBV6-6 to TRBJ2-7, with D unresolved. The receptor's source is a human donor who donated a stem cell graft to a child with acute lymphoblastic leukemia. The sequencing used PBMCs from the stem cell graft donor, collected from the stem cell graft. The CDR3 region has the DNA TGTGCCAGCAGCTCGATCTCCTACGAGCAGTACTTC. Protein sequence: CASSSISYEQYF.